Each of the 6 T cell receptor beta chains below was sequenced from the same sample in a study of CD8 T cells in ankylosing spondylitis. TCRdb re-analysed the 5' RACE reads in MiXCR, keeping a single row per CDR3 protein. The sample includes hundreds of thousands of distinct CDR3 sequences, roughly 20% seen only once; the top ten take around 8%. The sample was blood, either unsorted or a sorted T cell fraction (not recorded which). Source of these receptors: a male donor with ankylosing spondylitis or in good health (not recorded which).

This chain uses TRBV6-1 with TRBJ2-1; 11 nucleotides match TRBD1. CDR1 MNHNS and CDR2 SASEGT come from the germline V gene. This CDR3 has 14 residues. V dropped 6 bases and J dropped 6; count of bases not matched to a gene: 4. For the CDR3, the DNA is TGTGCCAGCAGAACCGGGACAGGGGGCAATGAGCAGTTCTTC. Translating it yields CASRTGTGGNEQFF.

There are many counts of this clonotype. V and J are TRBV6-5 and TRBJ1-1; D is unresolved. The germline V gene has CDR1 MNHEY and CDR2 SVGAGI. This CDR3 has 14 residues. Trimming left V 4 bases short and J 2 bases short, with 11 bases between. The CDR3 coding sequence is TGTGCCAGCAGTTTCGGACTGCTTAACACTGAAGCTTTCTTT. It is translated as CASSFGLLNTEAFF.

The rearrangement uses TRBV11-2 and TRBJ1-4, with 11 bases identical to TRBD1. The CDR3 totals 17 residues. The V gene end was trimmed by 5 bases and the J gene end by 3 bases; junction bases not matched to a gene: 8. Germline V gives CDR1 SGHAT, CDR2 FQNNGV. CDR3 region: CASSPRTGGGSNEKLFF. CDR3 sequence (DNA): TGTGCCAGCAGCCCTCGGACAGGGGGCGGCTCTAATGAAAAACTGTTTTTT.

This clonotype was seen more than once but under ten times. This sequence joins TRBV15 and TRBJ2-3; D perhaps matches TRBD2 (5 bases). Trimming took off 0 bases at V and 0 bases at J, with 16 bases between the two ends. The CDR3 has 18 amino acids. Germline-derived CDR1 and CDR2 are LNHNV and YYDKDF (reference sequence). CDR3 nucleotides: TGTGCCACCAGCAGAGAGGGCTGGTCCAGCGGCAGCACAGATACGCAGTATTTT. Protein: CATSREGWSSGSTDTQYF.

This chain uses TRBV7-8 with TRBJ1-4; D may be TRBD1 (6 bases). V was trimmed by 5 bases and J by 0 bases, leaving 13 bases between them. CDR1 and CDR2 from the germline V gene are SGHVS and FQNEAQ. This CDR3 region has 16 residues. This chain's CDR3 is CASSPYRDTTNEKLFF. Here the CDR3 DNA reads TGTGCCAGCAGCCCCTACAGGGATACAACTAATGAAAAACTGTTTTTT.

This clonotype showed up just a few times. The chain combines TRBV20-1 with TRBJ2-1; no clear D gene. Trimming left V 6 bases short and J 6 bases short, with 15 bases between. Germline CDR1 and CDR2: DFQATT and SNEGSKA (reference sequence). The CDR3 is 13 residues long. The CDR3 protein is CSAPDDLGNEQFF. Here the CDR3 DNA reads TGCAGTGCCCCAGACGACCTCGGCAATGAGCAGTTCTTC.